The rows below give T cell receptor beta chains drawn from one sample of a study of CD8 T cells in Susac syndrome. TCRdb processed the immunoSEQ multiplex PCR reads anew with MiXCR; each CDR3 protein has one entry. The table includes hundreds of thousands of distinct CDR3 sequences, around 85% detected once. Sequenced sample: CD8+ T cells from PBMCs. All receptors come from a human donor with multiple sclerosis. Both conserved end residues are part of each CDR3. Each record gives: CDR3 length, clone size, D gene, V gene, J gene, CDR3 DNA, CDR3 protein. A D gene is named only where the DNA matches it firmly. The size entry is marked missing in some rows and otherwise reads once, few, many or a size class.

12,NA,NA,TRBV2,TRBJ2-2,TGTGCCAGCAGTGAAGACACCGGGGAGCTGTTTTTT,CASSEDTGELFF
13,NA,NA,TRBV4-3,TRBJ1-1,TGCGCCAGCAGCCAAGACCGAGGGACCGGAGCTTTCTTT,CASSQDRGTGAFF
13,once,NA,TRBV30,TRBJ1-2,TGTACCTGGACCCCGGGAACTAACTATGGCTACACCTTC,CTWTPGTNYGYTF
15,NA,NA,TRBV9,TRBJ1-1,TGTGCCAGCAGCGTAGACGCGGGGGCGTACACTGAAGCTTTCTTT,CASSVDAGAYTEAFF
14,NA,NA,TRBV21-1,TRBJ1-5,TGTGCCAGCACCATAGGACGAGGCAATCAGCCCCAGCATTTT,CASTIGRGNQPQHF
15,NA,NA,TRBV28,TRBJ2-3,TGTGCCAGCAGTCTCCTTGGACTTCGCACAGATACGCAGTATTTT,CASSLLGLRTDTQYF
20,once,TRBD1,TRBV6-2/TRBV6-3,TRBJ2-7,TGTGCCAGCAGTTACTCGATTGTCAGGGGGCGCGGAGGATCTCTCGACGAGCAGTACTTC,CASSYSIVRGRGGSLDEQYF
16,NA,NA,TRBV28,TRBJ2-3,TGTGCCAGCGGTACCCCGGGGAGGGGGCGGGCAGATACGCAGTATTTT,CASGTPGRGRADTQYF
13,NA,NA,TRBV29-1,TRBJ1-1,TGCAGCGTTGAGACGGCGGACGACACTGAAGCTTTCTTT,CSVETADDTEAFF
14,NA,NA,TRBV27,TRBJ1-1,TGTGCCAGCAGCTATGTAGGGGGGGACACTGAAGCTTTCTTT,CASSYVGGDTEAFF
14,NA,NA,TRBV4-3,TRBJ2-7,TGCGCCAGCAGCCAAGATCGTATGGAGTACGAGCAGTACTTC,CASSQDRMEYEQYF
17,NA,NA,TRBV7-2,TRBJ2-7,TGTGCCAGCAGCCTGGGGTGGGGACGGTTAGCTTCCTACGAGCAGTACTTC,CASSLGWGRLASYEQYF
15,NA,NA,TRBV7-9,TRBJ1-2,TGTGCCAGCAGCTCCCCCGGCGGGGACGGCTTGGGCTACACCTTC,CASSSPGGDGLGYTF
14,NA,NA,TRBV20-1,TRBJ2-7,TGCAGTGCTAGAGAGGCGGTCCCCTACAATGAGCAGTACTTC,CSAREAVPYNEQYF
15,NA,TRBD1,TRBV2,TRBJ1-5,TGTGCCAGCAGTGGACAGGGGCACAGGGATCAGCCCCAGCATTTT,CASSGQGHRDQPQHF
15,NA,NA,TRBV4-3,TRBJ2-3,TGCGCCAGCAGCCAAGATTGGGGAACGGGGGATACGCAGTATTTT,CASSQDWGTGDTQYF
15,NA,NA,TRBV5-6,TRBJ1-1,TGTGCCAGCAGCCCGGGACGGCACATGAACACTGAAGCTTTCTTT,CASSPGRHMNTEAFF
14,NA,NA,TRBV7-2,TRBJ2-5,TGTGCCAGCAGCTCCTTACTTTTAGACTCACGCAAGAACTTC,CASSSLLLDSRKNF
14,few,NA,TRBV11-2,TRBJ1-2,TGTGCCAGCAGCTTCTTTTCGCCTAACTATGGCTACACCTTC,CASSFFSPNYGYTF
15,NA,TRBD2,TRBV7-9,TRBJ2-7,TGTGCCAGCAGCTCCCGACTAGCGGGAGTTCACGAGCAGTACTTC,CASSSRLAGVHEQYF
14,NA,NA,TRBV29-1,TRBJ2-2,TGCAGCGTCCTCATGGTAGGGATCGCCGGGGAGCTGTTTTTT,CSVLMVGIAGELFF
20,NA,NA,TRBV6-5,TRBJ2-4,TGTGCCAGCAGTCACGACCTCCAGGGTGACCCTCCCTTAGCCAAAAACATTCAGTACTTC,CASSHDLQGDPPLAKNIQYF
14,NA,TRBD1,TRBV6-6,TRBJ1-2,TGTGCCAGCAGTTACGCGACAGGGAACTATGGCTACACCTTC,CASSYATGNYGYTF
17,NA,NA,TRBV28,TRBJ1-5,TGTGCCAGCTCGGTAGATGTCCGGACAGTTAGCAATCAGCCCCAGCATTTT,CASSVDVRTVSNQPQHF
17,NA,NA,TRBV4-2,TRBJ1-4,TGTGCCAGCAGCCAAGAGATAGTAGGGACGTATAATGAAAAACTGTTTTTT,CASSQEIVGTYNEKLFF
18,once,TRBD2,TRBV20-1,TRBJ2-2,TGCAGTGCTAGAGATCTCGCTAGCGGGGCCGCGAACACCGGGGAGCTGTTTTTT,CSARDLASGAANTGELFF
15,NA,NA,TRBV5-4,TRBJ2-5,TGTGCCAGCAGCCCGGGGGTTTTGGGTGAGGAGACCCAGTACTTC,CASSPGVLGEETQYF
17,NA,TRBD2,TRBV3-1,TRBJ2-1,TGTGCCAGCAGCCCAGGACTAGCGGTCCGACCCTACAATGAGCAGTTCTTC,CASSPGLAVRPYNEQFF
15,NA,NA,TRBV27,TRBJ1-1,TGTGCCAGCAGTTCCCCGGGGGAGGGGAACACTGAAGCTTTCTTT,CASSSPGEGNTEAFF
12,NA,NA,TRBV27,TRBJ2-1,TGTGCCAGCAGCACCCTAGGGTCCGAGCAGTTCTTC,CASSTLGSEQFF
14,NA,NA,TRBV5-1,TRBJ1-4,TGCGCCAGCAGCGCGGCCGGGGGGTATGAAAAACTGTTTTTT,CASSAAGGYEKLFF
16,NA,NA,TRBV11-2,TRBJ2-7,TGTGCCAGCAGCTTAGATAATTGGGGAGGGGGCTACGAGCAGTACTTC,CASSLDNWGGGYEQYF
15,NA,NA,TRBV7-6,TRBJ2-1,TGTGCCAGCAGCTTAATCCGGGCCGGGGAAAATGAGCAGTTCTTC,CASSLIRAGENEQFF
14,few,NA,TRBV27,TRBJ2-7,TGTGCCAGCAGTTTATTAGGAGGGCCCTACGAGCAGTACTTC,CASSLLGGPYEQYF
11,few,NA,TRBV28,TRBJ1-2,TGTGCCAGCAGTTTCCCCGGGGGCTACACCTTC,CASSFPGGYTF
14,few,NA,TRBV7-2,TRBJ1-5,TGTGCCAGCAGCTTAAACAGGGGCAATCAGCCCCAGCATTTT,CASSLNRGNQPQHF
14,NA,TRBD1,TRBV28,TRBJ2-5,TGTGCCAGCACCATAGGGGACAGCCAAGAGACCCAGTACTTC,CASTIGDSQETQYF
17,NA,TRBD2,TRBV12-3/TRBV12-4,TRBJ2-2,TGTGCCAGCAGTCTGGGGACTAGCGGGGCAAACACCGGGGAGCTGTTTTTT,CASSLGTSGANTGELFF
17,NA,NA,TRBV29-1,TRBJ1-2,TGCAGCGTTGATCTTAGTGGGCAGGGCGAGTGGAACTATGGCTACACCTTC,CSVDLSGQGEWNYGYTF
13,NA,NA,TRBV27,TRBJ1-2,TGTGCCAGCGGCGTACATCGGGGCTATGGCTACACCTTC,CASGVHRGYGYTF
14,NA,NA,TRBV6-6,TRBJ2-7,TGTGCCAGCAGTACGTTCTCGCGTCCCTACGAGCAGTACTTC,CASSTFSRPYEQYF
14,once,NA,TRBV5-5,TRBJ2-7,TGTGCCAGCAGCTTGGAGGACGTAGCCTACGAGCAGTACTTC,CASSLEDVAYEQYF
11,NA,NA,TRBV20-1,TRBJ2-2,TGCAGTGCTAGAAATACCGGGGAGCTGTTTTTT,CSARNTGELFF
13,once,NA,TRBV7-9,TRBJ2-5,TGTGCCAGCAGCAACCGGGTTCAAGAGACCCAGTACTTC,CASSNRVQETQYF
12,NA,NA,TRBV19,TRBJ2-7,TGTGCCAGTAGTCCAGACTCCCACGAGCAGTACTTC,CASSPDSHEQYF
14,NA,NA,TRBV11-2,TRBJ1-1,TGTGCCAGCAGCCCCGGGGCGATGAACACTGAAGCTTTCTTT,CASSPGAMNTEAFF
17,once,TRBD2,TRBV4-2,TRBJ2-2,TGTGCCAGCAGCCAAGTCGGACGGGAGGGTAACACCGGGGAGCTGTTTTTT,CASSQVGREGNTGELFF
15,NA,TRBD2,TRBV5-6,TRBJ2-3,TGTGCCAGCAGCGCTAGCGGGAGAGAAACAGATACGCAGTATTTT,CASSASGRETDTQYF
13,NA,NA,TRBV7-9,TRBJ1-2,TGTGCCAGCAGCAAGGGGGGCGGAGATGGCTACACCTTC,CASSKGGGDGYTF
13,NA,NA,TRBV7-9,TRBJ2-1,TGTGCCAGCAGCTACCCTGTGGGGAATGAGCAGTTCTTC,CASSYPVGNEQFF
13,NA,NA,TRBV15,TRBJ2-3,TGTGCCACCACCGACAGGACGGCAGATACGCAGTATTTT,CATTDRTADTQYF
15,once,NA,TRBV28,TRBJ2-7,TGTGCCAGCAGTCCGGTCCTTGGACGATCCTACGAGCAGTACTTC,CASSPVLGRSYEQYF